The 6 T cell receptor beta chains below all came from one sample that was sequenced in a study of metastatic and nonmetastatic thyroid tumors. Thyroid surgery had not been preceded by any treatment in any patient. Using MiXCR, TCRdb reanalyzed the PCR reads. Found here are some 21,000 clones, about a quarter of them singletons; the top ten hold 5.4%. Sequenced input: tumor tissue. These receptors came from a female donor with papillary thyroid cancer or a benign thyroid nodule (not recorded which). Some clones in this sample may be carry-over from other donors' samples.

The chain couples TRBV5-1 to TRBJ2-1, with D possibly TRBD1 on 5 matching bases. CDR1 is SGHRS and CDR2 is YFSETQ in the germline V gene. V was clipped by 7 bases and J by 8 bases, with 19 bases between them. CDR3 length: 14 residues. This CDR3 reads CASSDSVQIDEQFF. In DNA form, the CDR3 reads TGCGCCAGCTCTGACAGTGTGCAAATCGATGAGCAGTTCTTC.

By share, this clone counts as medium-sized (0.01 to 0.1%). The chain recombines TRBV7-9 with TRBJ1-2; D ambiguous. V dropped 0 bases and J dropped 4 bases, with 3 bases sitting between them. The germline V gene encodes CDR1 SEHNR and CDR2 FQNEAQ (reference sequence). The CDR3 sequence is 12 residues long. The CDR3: CASSLATYGYTF. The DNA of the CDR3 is TGTGCCAGCAGCTTAGCTACCTATGGCTACACCTTC.

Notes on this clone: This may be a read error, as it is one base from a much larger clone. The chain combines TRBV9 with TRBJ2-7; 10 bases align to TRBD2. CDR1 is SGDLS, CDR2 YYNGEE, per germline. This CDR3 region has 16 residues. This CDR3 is CASSVGPVLAGYEQCF. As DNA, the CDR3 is TGTGCCAGCAGCGTAGGCCCGGTACTAGCGGGGTACGAGCAGTGCTTC.

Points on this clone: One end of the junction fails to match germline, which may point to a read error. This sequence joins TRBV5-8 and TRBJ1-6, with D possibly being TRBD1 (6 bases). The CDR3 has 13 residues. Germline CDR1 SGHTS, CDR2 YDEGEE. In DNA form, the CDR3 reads TGTGCAAGCAGCTTTACAGGGAGTTCACCCGTCCACTTT. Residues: CASSFTGSSPVHF.

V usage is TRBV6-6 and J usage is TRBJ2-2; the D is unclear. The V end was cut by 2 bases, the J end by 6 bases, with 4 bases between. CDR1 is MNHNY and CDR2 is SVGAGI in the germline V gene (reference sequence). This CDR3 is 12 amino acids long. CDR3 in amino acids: CASSYKAGELFF. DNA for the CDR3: TGTGCCAGCAGTTACAAGGCCGGGGAGCTGTTTTTT.

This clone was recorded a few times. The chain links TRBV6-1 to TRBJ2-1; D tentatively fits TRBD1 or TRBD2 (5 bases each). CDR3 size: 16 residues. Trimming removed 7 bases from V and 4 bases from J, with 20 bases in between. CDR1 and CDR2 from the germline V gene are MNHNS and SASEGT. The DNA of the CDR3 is TGTGCCAGCATCGGATGGGGGACGATCTCTTACAATGAGCAGTTCTTC. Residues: CASIGWGTISYNEQFF.